Following are 22 T cell receptor beta chains from one sample sequenced in a study of blood T cell repertoires in COVID-19. Sequencing was performed with immunoSEQ multiplex PCR; in TCRdb, only in-frame clones are kept and a portion is missing. The repertoire holds more than 150,000 clones, with more than 75% as singletons. The specimen sequenced was peripheral blood. These receptor sequences come from a man aged 40-49 years with active or convalescent COVID-19.

This chain connects TRBV5-1 to TRBJ2-2; D might be TRBD1 (6 bases). Trimming stripped 4 bases from V and 4 bases from J, with 11 bases between. The CDR3 has 14 amino acids. CDR1 is SGHRS, CDR2 YFSETQ, per germline. The CDR3 DNA is TGCGCCAGCAGCCCGGGCAGGGGCACCGGGGAGCTGTTTTTT. Its translation is CASSPGRGTGELFF. The full variable domain, its missing parts supplied by reference TRBV5-1 and TRBJ2-2, is KAGVTQTPRYLIKTRGQQVTLSCSPISGHRSVSWYQQTPGQGLQFLFEYFSETQRNKGNFPGRFSGRQFSNSRSEMNVSTLELGDSALYLCASSPGRGTGELFFGEGSRLTVL.

The chain recombines TRBV7-9 with TRBJ2-3; 10 nucleotides match TRBD1. The CDR3 loop spans 15 amino acids. The germline gives CDR1 SEHNR, CDR2 FQNEAQ (reference sequence). With V trimmed by 6 bases and J by 5 bases, 8 bases remained unmatched. CDR3 coding DNA: TGTGCCAGCAGGGCGGGACAGGGGACTAAAGATACGCAGTATTTT. It yields the protein CASRAGQGTKDTQYF.

The gene calls are TRBV6-2 or TRBV6-3 and TRBJ1-6, with TRBD1 matching 8 bases. CDR1 is MNHEY and CDR2 is SVGEGT in the germline V gene. Germline trimming cut 4 bases from V and 3 bases from J; bases unmatched to any gene: 5. The CDR3 has 16 amino acids. The CDR3 spells CASSSGTGVYNSPLHF. Here the CDR3 DNA reads TGTGCCAGCAGTTCCGGGACAGGAGTCTATAATTCACCCCTCCACTTT.

The chain is built from TRBV6-6 and TRBJ1-2, with a possible D match to TRBD1 (5 bases). V shed 2 bases and J shed 10 bases, with 17 bases lying between them. This CDR3 spans 14 amino acids. The germline V gene has CDR1 MNHNY and CDR2 SVGAGI (reference sequence). CDR3 in DNA: TGTGCCAGCAGTTACCCGCCCTCGGGGGAAGACTACACCTTC. Encoded protein: CASSYPPSGEDYTF.

The chain couples TRBV7-2 to TRBJ2-7, with 8 bases that match TRBD2. Germline values: CDR1 SGHTA, CDR2 FQGNSA. J was trimmed by 6 bases and V by 1 base; bases with no gene match: 11. There are 16 residues in the CDR3. The CDR3 nucleotides are TGTGCCAGCAGCTTAGGGGGAGCGGGGGTGACGGGCGAGCAGTACTTC. Translating gives CASSLGGAGVTGEQYF.

Written as DNA, the CDR3 is TGTGCCAGCAGCCAAGACGCAGAGAACACTGAAGCTTTCTTT. This gives the protein CASSQDAENTEAFF. V is TRBV4-2 and J is TRBJ1-1; D gene ambiguous. The germline V and J ends were trimmed by 0 bases and 1 base, with 6 bases remaining between them. The CDR3 has 14 amino acids. The germline CDR1 and CDR2 sequences are LGHNA and YNFKEQ.

The chain links TRBV6-5 to TRBJ2-1; 8 bases are a match to TRBD1. The CDR3 length is 15 residues. Germline V lookup: CDR1 MNHEY, CDR2 SVGAGI. V gave up 6 bases and J gave up 2 bases; unmatched junction bases: 6. The CDR3: CASSRPGQAYNEQFF. CDR3 DNA: TGTGCCAGCAGCCGCCCGGGACAGGCCTACAATGAGCAGTTCTTC.

About this clone itself: The sample carries other DNA sequences with the same CDR3. The V and J genes are TRBV30 and TRBJ2-3; 7 nucleotides align to TRBD2. Trimming took 0 bases from V and 1 from J; bases not matched to a gene: 1. There are 14 residues in the CDR3. CDR1 is GTSNPN and CDR2 is SVGIG in the germline V gene (reference sequence). CDR3 protein: CAWSVGGGTDTQYF. The CDR3 DNA reads TGTGCCTGGAGTGTTGGGGGGGGCACAGATACGCAGTATTTT.

The chain couples TRBV2 to TRBJ2-5; D might be TRBD2 (6 bases). In germline, CDR1 is SNHLY, CDR2 FYNNEI. CDR3 length: 11 amino acids. V was cut by 8 bases and J by 5 bases, with 9 bases left in between. The CDR3 loop is CASSGEETQYF. CDR3 nucleotide sequence: TGTGCCAGCTCGGGGGAGGAGACCCAGTACTTC.

This chain uses TRBV30 with TRBJ1-5; TRBD1 agrees at 9 bases. The length of the CDR3 is 16 residues. Germline V CDR1 and CDR2: GTSNPN, SVGIG (reference sequence). With V trimmed by 0 bases and J by 6 bases, 9 bases remained unmatched. The CDR3 is CAWSVRGTGFGQPQHF. Written as DNA, the CDR3 is TGTGCCTGGAGTGTACGAGGGACAGGGTTTGGTCAGCCCCAGCATTTT.

In this sample, this clone turned up once. The chain carries TRBV7-2 and TRBJ1-3; D ambiguous. The CDR3 covers 13 residues. V gave up 5 bases and J gave up 9 bases, with 14 bases separating them. Looked up from germline, CDR1 is SGHTA and CDR2 is FQGNSA. The CDR3 loop is CASSPQGRGTIYF. The CDR3 bases are TGTGCCAGCAGCCCTCAAGGACGGGGCACCATATATTTT.

The chain couples TRBV19 to TRBJ1-5; D is uncertain. Germline loops: CDR1 LNHDA, CDR2 SQIVND (reference sequence). The CDR3 length is 15 residues. V lost 3 bases and J lost 2, with 11 bases in between. In DNA, the CDR3 is TGTGCCAGTAGTATTTCCCAGGCAGGCAATCAGCCCCAGCATTTT. This encodes CASSISQAGNQPQHF.

In nucleotides, the CDR3 is TGCAGTGCTAGTCAGGGGACTGGAAACACCATATATTTT. This sequence encodes CSASQGTGNTIYF. The rearrangement joins TRBV20-1 to TRBJ1-3; a weak D match, TRBD1 (6 bases). The germline V gene encodes CDR1 DFQATT and CDR2 SNEGSKA (reference sequence). V was pared by 3 bases and J by 2 bases, with 8 bases between. CDR3 length equals 13 residues.

The chain has TRBV5-1 and TRBJ2-1; 11 bases are a match to TRBD2. CDR3 length: 17 amino acids. Germline values: CDR1 SGHRS, CDR2 YFSETQ. V lost 4 bases, J lost 0 bases, and 6 bases stayed unmatched. The CDR3: CASSQSSGGSSYNEQFF. DNA of the CDR3: TGCGCCAGCAGCCAATCTAGCGGGGGGAGCTCCTACAATGAGCAGTTCTTC.

This chain uses TRBV5-6 with TRBJ1-2; 9 nucleotides match TRBD1. The CDR3 extends over 17 amino acids. The V and J ends lost 3 bases and 4 bases, in that order; junction bases with no gene match: 13. The germline V gene has CDR1 SGHDT and CDR2 YYEEEE. The chain's CDR3 is CASSSEDSPGQGYGYTF. Written as DNA, the CDR3 is TGTGCCAGCAGCTCTGAAGACTCTCCGGGACAGGGCTATGGCTACACCTTC.

This sequence joins TRBV19 and TRBJ2-1; D is possibly TRBD2 (6 bases). CDR1 and CDR2 from the germline V gene are LNHDA and SQIVND (reference sequence). The CDR3 runs 12 residues. The V end lost 5 bases, the J end lost 9 bases, and 11 bases lay between the germline ends. The CDR3 loop is CASSFLASEQFF. The CDR3 DNA sequence: TGTGCCAGTAGTTTCCTAGCGAGTGAGCAGTTCTTC.

The chain recombines TRBV7-2 with TRBJ2-7, with a tentative D call TRBD2 (6 bases). Germline lookup yields CDR1 SGHTA and CDR2 FQGNSA. V was shortened by 1 base and J by 0 bases, with 10 bases between the two germline ends. This CDR3 is built from 15 residues. As DNA, the CDR3 is TGTGCCAGCAGCTTAGTGGAGGGTGCCTCCTACGAGCAGTACTTC. Translation: CASSLVEGASYEQYF.

The chain's CDR3 is CASSQGVDEQFF. The CDR3 region has the DNA TGCGCCAGCAGCCAAGGCGTCGATGAGCAGTTCTTC. This chain links TRBV4-1 with TRBJ2-1; D unclear. CDR1 is MGHRA, CDR2 YSYEKL, per germline. CDR3 length: 12 residues. V gave up 1 base and J gave up 8 bases, with 6 bases separating them.

The chain is built from TRBV7-9 and TRBJ1-1; tentative D call: TRBD1 (5 bases). Trimming removed 8 bases from V and 3 bases from J, with 13 bases in between. CDR1 and CDR2 from the germline V gene are SEHNR and FQNEAQ (reference sequence). The CDR3 contains 13 residues. The CDR3 loop is CASGVGGDTEAFF. The CDR3, as DNA: TGTGCCAGCGGTGTCGGGGGGGACACTGAAGCTTTCTTT.

The V and J genes are TRBV5-1 and TRBJ2-2; TRBD1 aligns across 7 bases. This CDR3 region has 16 residues. Germline CDR1 SGHRS, CDR2 YFSETQ. With V trimmed by 4 bases and J by 3 bases, 9 bases remained unmatched. The CDR3 protein is CASSQRQGGDTGELFF. Here the CDR3 DNA reads TGCGCCAGCAGCCAACGACAGGGTGGGGACACCGGGGAGCTGTTTTTT. The variable domain in full, completed from reference TRBV5-1 and TRBJ2-2, reads KAGVTQTPRYLIKTRGQQVTLSCSPISGHRSVSWYQQTPGQGLQFLFEYFSETQRNKGNFPGRFSGRQFSNSRSEMNVSTLELGDSALYLCASSQRQGGDTGELFFGEGSRLTVL.

This clone has just one count. The chain links TRBV2 to TRBJ1-4; no reliable D call. V lost 7 bases and J 7 bases, leaving 19 bases between the germline ends. CDR3 length: 15 residues. Germline-derived CDR1 and CDR2 are SNHLY and FYNNEI. Here the CDR3 reads CASTRTGSASEKLFF. The DNA for the CDR3 is TGTGCCAGCACCAGAACGGGGAGCGCTAGTGAAAAACTGTTTTTT.

The V and J genes are TRBV7-9 and TRBJ2-2, with D perhaps matching TRBD1 (5 bases). The germline V and J ends were trimmed by 5 bases and 2 bases, with 15 bases remaining between them. Germline values: CDR1 SEHNR, CDR2 FQNEAQ (reference sequence). The CDR3 totals 16 residues. CDR3 sequence reads: CASSPRTGVNTGELFF. CDR3 coding DNA: TGTGCCAGCAGCCCCCGCACAGGCGTAAACACCGGGGAGCTGTTTTTT.